This T cell receptor (beta chain) was observed in a study of cytomegalovirus exposure and HLA in healthy donors. Whole-study results and caveats: Later work associated 17,000 or so TCR beta sequences with HLA alleles at 0.05 false discovery rate. As a later analysis showed, a missense DCLRE1C variant was linked to trimming of TCR beta V- and J-genes.

Points on this clone: Its antigen is currently unknown. This sample includes further DNA sequences coding for the same CDR3.

The CDR3 is made up of 15 amino acids. Amplification used 60 Vbeta primers and 13 Jbeta primers. Method: immunoSEQ multiplex PCR; TCRdb's copy keeps in-frame clones and lacks some. The table records roughly 200,000 clones, about an eighth of them present only once. The sequenced sample consisted of PBMCs. The V and J genes are TRBV1 and TRBJ1-1; TRBD1 was called by the table and not checked on the DNA. TRBV1 is classified as a pseudogene. The sequence came from a man aged 50 to 60 in good health and CMV-seropositive. CDR3 nucleotides: TGCACCAGCAGCAGGGACAGGGAAAAGCGAACTGAAGCTTTCTTT. Encoded protein: CTSSRDREKRTEAFF.